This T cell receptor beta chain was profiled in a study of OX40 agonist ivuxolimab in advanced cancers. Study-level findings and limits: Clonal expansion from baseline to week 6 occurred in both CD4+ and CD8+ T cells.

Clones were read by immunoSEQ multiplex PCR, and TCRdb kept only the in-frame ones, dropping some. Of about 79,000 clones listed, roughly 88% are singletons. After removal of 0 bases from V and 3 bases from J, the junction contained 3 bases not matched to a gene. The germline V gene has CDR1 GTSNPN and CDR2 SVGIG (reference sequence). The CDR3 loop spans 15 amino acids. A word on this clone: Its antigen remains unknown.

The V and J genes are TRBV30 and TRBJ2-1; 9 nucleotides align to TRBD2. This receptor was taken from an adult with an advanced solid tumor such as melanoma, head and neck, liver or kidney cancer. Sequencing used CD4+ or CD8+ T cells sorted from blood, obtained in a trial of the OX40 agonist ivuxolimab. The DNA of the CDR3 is TGTGCCTGGAGTGTAAGTAGCGGGAGCTACAATGAGCAGTTCTTC. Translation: CAWSVSSGSYNEQFF. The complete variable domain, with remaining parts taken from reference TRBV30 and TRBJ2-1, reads SQTIHQWPATLVQPVGSPLSLECTVEGTSNPNLYWYRQAAGRGLQLLFYSVGIGQISSEVPQNLSASRPQDRQFILSSKKLLLSDSGFYLCAWSVSSGSYNEQFFGPGTRLTVL.